This T cell receptor beta chain is from a study of blood T cell repertoires in COVID-19. Enrolled during active infection, Seattle patients were then followed longitudinally. CDR1 is LNHDA, CDR2 SQIVND, per germline (reference sequence). The ends were cut back, 5 bases at V and 1 base at J, with 10 bases in the middle. The CDR3 totals 14 residues. Profiled with immunoSEQ multiplex PCR; TCRdb holds only in-frame clones, not every one. The sample comprises about 420,000 clones, about 90% of which are singletons, and approximately 0.92% rests with the top ten. The sequenced material came from peripheral blood. This clonotype was obtained from a man aged 18-30 years with COVID-19, enrolled during active disease. The chain links TRBV19 to TRBJ2-3, with D tentatively TRBD2 (7 bases). The CDR3 is CASSAGAGTDTQYF. As DNA, the CDR3 is TGTGCCAGTAGTGCGGGGGCTGGCACAGATACGCAGTATTTT.